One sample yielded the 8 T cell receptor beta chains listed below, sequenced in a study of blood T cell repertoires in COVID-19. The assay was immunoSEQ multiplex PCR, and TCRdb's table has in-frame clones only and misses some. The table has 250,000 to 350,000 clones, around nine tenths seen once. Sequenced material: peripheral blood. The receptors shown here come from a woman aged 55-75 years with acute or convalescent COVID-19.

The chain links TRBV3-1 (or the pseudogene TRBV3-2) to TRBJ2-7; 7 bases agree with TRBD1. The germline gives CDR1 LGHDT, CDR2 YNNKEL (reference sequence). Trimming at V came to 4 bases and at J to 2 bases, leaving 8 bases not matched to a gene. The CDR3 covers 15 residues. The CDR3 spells CASSLLATGPYEQYF. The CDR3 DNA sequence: TGTGCCAGCAGCCTCCTCGCGACAGGGCCCTACGAGCAGTACTTC.

CDR3: CASSQAVQGYGYTF. The DNA of the CDR3 is TGCGCCAGCAGCCAAGCTGTCCAGGGGTATGGCTACACCTTC. The gene calls are TRBV4-1 and TRBJ1-2; a weak D match, TRBD1 (6 bases). The CDR3 spans 14 residues. V was trimmed by 1 base and J by 5 bases, leaving 11 bases between them. Germline V gene lookup returns CDR1 MGHRA and CDR2 YSYEKL.

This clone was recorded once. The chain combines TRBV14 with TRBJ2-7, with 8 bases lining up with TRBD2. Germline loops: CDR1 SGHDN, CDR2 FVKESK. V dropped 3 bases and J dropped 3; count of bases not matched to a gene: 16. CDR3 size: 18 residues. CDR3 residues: CASSHVGLGGLLNYEQYF. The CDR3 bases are TGTGCCAGCAGCCATGTGGGACTAGGAGGTTTGCTCAACTACGAGCAGTACTTC.

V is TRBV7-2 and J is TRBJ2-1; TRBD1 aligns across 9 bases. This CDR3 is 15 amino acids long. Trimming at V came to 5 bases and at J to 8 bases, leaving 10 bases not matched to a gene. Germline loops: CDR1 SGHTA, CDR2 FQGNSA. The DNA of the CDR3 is TGTGCCAGCAGCCCACCGGGACAGGGTACTCATGAGCAGTTCTTC. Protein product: CASSPPGQGTHEQFF.

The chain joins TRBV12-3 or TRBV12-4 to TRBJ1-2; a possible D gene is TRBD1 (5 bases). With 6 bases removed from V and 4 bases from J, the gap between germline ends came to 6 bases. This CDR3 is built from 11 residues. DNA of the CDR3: TGTGCCAGCAGCGACAGCTATGGCTACACCTTC. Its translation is CASSDSYGYTF.

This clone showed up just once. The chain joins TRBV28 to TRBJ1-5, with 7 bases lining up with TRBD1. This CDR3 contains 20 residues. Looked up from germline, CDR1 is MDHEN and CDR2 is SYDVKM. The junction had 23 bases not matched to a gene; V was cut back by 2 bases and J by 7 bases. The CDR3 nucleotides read TGTGCCAGCAGTTTACCCCTTCGGAGAGACCGGGACAGAGGGAAGCAGCCCCAGCATTTT. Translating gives CASSLPLRRDRDRGKQPQHF.

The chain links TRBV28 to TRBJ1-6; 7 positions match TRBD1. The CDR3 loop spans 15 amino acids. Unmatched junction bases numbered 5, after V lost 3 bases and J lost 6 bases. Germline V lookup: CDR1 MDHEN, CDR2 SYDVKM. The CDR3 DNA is TGTGCCAGCAGTTTCAACAGGGGTTTTAATTCACCCCTCCACTTT. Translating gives CASSFNRGFNSPLHF.

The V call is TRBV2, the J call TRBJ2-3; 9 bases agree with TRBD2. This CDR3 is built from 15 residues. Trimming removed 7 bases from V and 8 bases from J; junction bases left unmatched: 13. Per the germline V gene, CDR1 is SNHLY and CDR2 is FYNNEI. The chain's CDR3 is CASTQGRGGRGTQYF. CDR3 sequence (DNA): TGTGCCAGCACCCAGGGGCGGGGGGGGAGAGGTACGCAGTATTTT.